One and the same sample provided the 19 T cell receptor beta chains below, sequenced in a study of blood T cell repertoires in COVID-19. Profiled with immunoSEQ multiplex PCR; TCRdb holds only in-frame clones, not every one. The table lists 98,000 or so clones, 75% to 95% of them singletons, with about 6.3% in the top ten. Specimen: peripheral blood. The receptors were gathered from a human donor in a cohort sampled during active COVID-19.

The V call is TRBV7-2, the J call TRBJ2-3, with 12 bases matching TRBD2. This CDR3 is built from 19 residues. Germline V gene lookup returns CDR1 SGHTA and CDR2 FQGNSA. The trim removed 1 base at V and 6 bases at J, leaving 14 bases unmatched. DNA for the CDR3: TGTGCCAGCAGCTTAGTCTGGAGGCAAGGACTAGCGGGGAGGGATACGCAGTATTTT. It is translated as CASSLVWRQGLAGRDTQYF.

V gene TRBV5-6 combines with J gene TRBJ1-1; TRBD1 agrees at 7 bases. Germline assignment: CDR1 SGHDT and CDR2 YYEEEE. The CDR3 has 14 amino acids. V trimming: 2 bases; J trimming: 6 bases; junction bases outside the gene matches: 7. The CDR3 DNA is TGTGCCAGCAGCTTTCAGGGGGTTCTGGCTGAAGCTTTCTTT. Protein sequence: CASSFQGVLAEAFF.

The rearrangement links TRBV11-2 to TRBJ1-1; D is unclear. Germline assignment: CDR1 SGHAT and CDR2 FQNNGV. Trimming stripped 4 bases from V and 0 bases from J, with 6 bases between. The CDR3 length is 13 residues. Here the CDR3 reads CASSSRLNTEAFF. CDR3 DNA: TGTGCCAGCAGCTCCAGATTGAACACTGAAGCTTTCTTT.

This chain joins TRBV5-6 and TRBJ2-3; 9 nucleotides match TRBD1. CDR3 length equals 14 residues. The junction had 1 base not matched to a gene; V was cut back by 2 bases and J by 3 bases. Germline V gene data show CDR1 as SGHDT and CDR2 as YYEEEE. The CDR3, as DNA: TGTGCCAGCAGCTTCGGGACAGGGACAGATACGCAGTATTTT. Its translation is CASSFGTGTDTQYF.

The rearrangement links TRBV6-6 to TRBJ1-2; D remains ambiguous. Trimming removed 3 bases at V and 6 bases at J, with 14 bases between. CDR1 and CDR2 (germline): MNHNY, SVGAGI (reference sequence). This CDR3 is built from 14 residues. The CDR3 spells CASSYSSGGDGYTF. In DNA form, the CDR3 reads TGTGCCAGCAGTTATTCGAGTGGAGGCGATGGCTACACCTTC.

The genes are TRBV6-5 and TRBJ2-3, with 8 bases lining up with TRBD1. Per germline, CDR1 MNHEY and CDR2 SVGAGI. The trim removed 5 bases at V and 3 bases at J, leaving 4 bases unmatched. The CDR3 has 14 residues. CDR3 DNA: TGTGCCAGCAGTCCCCGGACAGGGACAGATACGCAGTATTTT. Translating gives CASSPRTGTDTQYF.

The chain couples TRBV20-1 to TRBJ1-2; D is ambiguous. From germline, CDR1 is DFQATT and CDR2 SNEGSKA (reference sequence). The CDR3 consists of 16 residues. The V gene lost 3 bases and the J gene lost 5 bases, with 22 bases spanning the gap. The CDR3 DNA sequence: TGCAGTGCTAGTCCCCACCAGGCCGGGATACAGTATGGCTACACCTTC. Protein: CSASPHQAGIQYGYTF.

The CDR3 sequence: CASSREEDSTDTQYF. The CDR3 DNA reads as TGTGCCAGCAGCCGGGAGGAGGACAGCACAGATACGCAGTATTTT. The rearrangement links TRBV5-6 to TRBJ2-3; 7 bases align to TRBD2. The germline V gene encodes CDR1 SGHDT and CDR2 YYEEEE. Losses at the gene ends were 4 bases for V and 0 bases for J; bases not matched to a gene: 5. This CDR3 contains 15 residues.

The CDR3 is CASSQRGHFNYGYTF. For the CDR3, the DNA is TGTGCCAGCAGCCAAAGGGGACACTTCAACTATGGCTACACCTTC. The V and J genes are TRBV3-1 (or the pseudogene TRBV3-2) and TRBJ1-2; possible D gene TRBD1, 6 bases. CDR1 is LGHDT and CDR2 is YNNKEL in the germline V gene (reference sequence). Trimming shortened V by 2 bases and J by 2 bases, and 12 bases separated the two germline ends. This CDR3 comprises 15 residues.

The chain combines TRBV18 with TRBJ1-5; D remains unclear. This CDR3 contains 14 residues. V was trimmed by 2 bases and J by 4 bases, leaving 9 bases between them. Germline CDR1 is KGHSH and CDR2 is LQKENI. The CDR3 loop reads CASSPAGLNQPQHF. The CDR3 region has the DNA TGTGCCAGCTCACCAGCGGGTCTAAATCAGCCCCAGCATTTT.

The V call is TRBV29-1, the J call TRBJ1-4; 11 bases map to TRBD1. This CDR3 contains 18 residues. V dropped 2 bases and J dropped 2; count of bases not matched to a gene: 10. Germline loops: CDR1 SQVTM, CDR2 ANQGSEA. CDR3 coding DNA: TGCAGCGTTGAAACCCCCCGGACAGGGGGCGAGACTAATGAAAAACTGTTTTTT. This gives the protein CSVETPRTGGETNEKLFF.

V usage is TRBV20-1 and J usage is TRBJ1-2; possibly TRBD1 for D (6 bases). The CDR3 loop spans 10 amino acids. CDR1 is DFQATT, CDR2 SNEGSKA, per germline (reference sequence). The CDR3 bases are TGCAGGCCGGACAGCCTTGGCTACACCTTC. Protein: CRPDSLGYTF.

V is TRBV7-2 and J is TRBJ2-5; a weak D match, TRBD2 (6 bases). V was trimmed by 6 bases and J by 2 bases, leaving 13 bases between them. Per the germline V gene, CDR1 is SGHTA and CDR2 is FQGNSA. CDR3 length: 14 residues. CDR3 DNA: TGTGCCAGCAGGCATGGCGGGAAACAAGAGACCCAGTACTTC. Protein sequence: CASRHGGKQETQYF.

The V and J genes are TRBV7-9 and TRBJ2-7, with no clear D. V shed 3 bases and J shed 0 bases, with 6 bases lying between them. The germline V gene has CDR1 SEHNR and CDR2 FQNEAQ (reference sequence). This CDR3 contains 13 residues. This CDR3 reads CASSLQVSYEQYF. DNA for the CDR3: TGTGCCAGCAGCTTGCAGGTCTCCTACGAGCAGTACTTC.

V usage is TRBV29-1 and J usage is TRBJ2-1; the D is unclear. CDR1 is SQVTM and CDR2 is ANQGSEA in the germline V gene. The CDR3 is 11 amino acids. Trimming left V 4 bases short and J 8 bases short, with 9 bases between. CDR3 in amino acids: CSVGSPYEQFF. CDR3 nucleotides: TGCAGCGTTGGCAGTCCGTATGAGCAGTTCTTC.

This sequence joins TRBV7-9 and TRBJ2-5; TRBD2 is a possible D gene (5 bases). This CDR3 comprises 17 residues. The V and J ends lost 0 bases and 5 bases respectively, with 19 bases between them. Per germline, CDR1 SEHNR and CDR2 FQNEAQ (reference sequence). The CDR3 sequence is CASSLADPGLVGETQYF. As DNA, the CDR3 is TGTGCCAGCAGCTTAGCTGATCCTGGACTCGTGGGGGAGACCCAGTACTTC.

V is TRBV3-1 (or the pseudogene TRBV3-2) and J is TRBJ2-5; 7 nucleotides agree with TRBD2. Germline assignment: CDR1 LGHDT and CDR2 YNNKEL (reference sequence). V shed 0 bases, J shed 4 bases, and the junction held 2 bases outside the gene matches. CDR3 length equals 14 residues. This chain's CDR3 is CASSQDLAGETQYF. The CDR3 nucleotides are TGTGCCAGCAGCCAAGACTTAGCGGGAGAGACCCAGTACTTC.

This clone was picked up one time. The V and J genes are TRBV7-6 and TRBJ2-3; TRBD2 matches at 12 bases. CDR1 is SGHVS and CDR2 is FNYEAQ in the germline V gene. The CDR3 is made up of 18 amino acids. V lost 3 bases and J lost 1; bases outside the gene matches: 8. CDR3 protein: CASSFVPTSGGGTDTQYF. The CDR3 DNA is TGTGCCAGCAGCTTCGTACCGACTAGCGGGGGAGGCACAGATACGCAGTATTTT.

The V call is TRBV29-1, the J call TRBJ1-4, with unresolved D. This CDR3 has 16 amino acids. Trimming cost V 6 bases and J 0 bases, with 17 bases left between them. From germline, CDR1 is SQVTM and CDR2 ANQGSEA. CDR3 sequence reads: CSVERFFEATNEKLFF. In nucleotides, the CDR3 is TGCAGCGTAGAACGGTTTTTCGAGGCAACTAATGAAAAACTGTTTTTT.